The T cell receptor beta chain described here comes from a study of radiation and T cells in renal cell carcinoma. Study-wide findings and caveats: From baseline, blood top tumor clonotypes peaked at 2 weeks post-radiation.

Only in-frame clones appear in the TCRdb table, and some are missing; sequencing was by immunoSEQ multiplex PCR. The repertoire holds under 200,000 clones, about 87% seen once, with 10% to 12% in the top ten. The ends were cut back, 0 bases at V and 5 bases at J, with 17 bases in the middle. Germline-derived CDR1 and CDR2 are SGHDN and FVKESK. This CDR3 contains 16 residues. For this clone: Its antigen is still unknown.

This sample's time point: blood 4 weeks post-SBRT, at nephrectomy. The treatment is: 15 Gy SBRT to primary tumor, nephrectomy 4 weeks later. Nephrectomy followed 15 Gy stereotactic body radiation by 4 weeks. The clonotype was recovered from a woman in her fifties or sixties with renal cell carcinoma. This rearrangement joins TRBV14 to TRBJ2-7; unclear D gene. Source: blood, taken from a patient whose treatment included radiotherapy and nephrectomy. CDR3 sequence reads: CASSQEYRSRPDEQYF. The CDR3 DNA sequence: TGTGCCAGCAGCCAAGAGTACCGGTCCAGGCCGGACGAGCAGTACTTC. Together with reference TRBV14 and TRBJ2-7, the CDR3 gives the full variable domain: EAGVTQFPSHSVIEKGQTVTLRCDPISGHDNLYWYRRVMGKEIKFLLHFVKESKQDESGMPNNRFLAERTGGTYSTLKVQPAELEDSGVYFCASSQEYRSRPDEQYFGPGTRLTVT.